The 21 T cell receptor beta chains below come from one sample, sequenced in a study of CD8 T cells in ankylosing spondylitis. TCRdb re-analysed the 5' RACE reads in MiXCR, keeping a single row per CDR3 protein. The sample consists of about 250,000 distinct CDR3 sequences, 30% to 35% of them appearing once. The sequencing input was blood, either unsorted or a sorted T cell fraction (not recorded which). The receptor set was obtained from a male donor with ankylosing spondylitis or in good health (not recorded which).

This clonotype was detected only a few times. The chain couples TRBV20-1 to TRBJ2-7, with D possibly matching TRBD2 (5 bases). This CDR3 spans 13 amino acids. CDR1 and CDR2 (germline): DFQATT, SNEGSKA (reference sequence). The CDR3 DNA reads TGCATGAGTAAGGACTCACCCTTGAAAGAGCAGTACTTC. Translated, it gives CMSKDSPLKEQYF.

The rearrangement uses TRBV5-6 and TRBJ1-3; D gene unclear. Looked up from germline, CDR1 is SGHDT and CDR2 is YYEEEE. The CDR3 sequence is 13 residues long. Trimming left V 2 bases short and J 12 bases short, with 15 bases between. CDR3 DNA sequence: TGTGCCAGCAGCTTTGGAAGAGTTTCGAGCATATATTTT. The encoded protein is CASSFGRVSSIYF.

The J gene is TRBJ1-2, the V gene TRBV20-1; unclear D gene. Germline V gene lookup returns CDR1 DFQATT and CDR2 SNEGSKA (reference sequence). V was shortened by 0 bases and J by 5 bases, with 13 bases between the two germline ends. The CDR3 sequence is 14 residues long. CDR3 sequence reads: CSARDSAETYGYTF. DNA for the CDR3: TGCAGTGCTAGAGATTCGGCGGAGACTTATGGCTACACCTTC.

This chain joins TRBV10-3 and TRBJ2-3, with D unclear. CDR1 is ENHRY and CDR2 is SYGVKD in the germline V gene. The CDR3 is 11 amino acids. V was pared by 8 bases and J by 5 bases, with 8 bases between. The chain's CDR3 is CAISGGDTQYF. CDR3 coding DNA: TGTGCCATCTCCGGCGGAGATACGCAGTATTTT.

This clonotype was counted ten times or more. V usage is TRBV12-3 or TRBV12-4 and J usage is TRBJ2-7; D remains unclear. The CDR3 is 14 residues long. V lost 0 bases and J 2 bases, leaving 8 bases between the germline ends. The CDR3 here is CASSLALLAYEQYF. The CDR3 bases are TGTGCCAGCAGTTTAGCGCTTCTAGCCTACGAGCAGTACTTC.

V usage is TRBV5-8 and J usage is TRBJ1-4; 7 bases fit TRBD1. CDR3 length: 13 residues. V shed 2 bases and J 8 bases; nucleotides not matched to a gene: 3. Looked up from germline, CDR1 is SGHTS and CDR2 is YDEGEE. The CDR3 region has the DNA TGTGCCAGCAGCTTCGACAGGGACGAAAAACTGTTTTTT. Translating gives CASSFDRDEKLFF.

In DNA, the CDR3 is TGTGCCAGCAGTACCGCCGGGAGTGTAGGAGATACGCAGTATTTT. It specifies CASSTAGSVGDTQYF. This chain links TRBV6-1 with TRBJ2-3, with D maybe TRBD2 (6 bases). V gave up 5 bases and J gave up 5 bases, with 17 bases separating them. Germline CDR1 MNHNS, CDR2 SASEGT. This CDR3 contains 15 residues.

The CDR3 nucleotides are TGCACCAGTTCGGAGGAGATGGGCACAGATACGCAGTATTTT. Translated, it gives CTSSEEMGTDTQYF. The chain recombines TRBV29-1 with TRBJ2-3, with TRBD2 as a possible D gene (5 bases). This CDR3 has 14 amino acids. CDR1 is SQVTM and CDR2 is ANQGSEA in the germline V gene.

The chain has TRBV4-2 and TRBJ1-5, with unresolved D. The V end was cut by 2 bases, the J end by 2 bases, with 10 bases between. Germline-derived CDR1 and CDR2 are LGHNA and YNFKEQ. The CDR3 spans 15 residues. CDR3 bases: TGTGCCAGCAGCCAAAATGACGGTGGCAATCAGCCCCAGCATTTT. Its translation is CASSQNDGGNQPQHF.

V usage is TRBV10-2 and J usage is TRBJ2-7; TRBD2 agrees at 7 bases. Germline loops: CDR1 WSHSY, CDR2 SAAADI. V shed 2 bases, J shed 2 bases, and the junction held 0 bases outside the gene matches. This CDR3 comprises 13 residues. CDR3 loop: CASSESGTYEQYF. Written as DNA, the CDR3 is TGCGCCAGCAGTGAGAGCGGGACCTACGAGCAGTACTTC.

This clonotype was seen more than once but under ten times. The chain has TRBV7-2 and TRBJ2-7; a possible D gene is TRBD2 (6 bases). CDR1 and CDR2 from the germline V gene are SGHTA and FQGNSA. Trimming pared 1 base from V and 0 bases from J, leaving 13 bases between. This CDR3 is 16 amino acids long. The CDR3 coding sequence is TGTGCCAGCAGCTTAGTGGGCGGGGATAGCTCCTACGAGCAGTACTTC. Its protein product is CASSLVGGDSSYEQYF.

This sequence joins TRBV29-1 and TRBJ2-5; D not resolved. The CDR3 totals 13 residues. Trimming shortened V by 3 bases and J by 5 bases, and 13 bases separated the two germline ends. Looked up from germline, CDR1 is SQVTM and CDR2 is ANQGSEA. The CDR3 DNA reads TGCAGCGTTGACCCGGACGATTGGGAGACCCAGTACTTC. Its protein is CSVDPDDWETQYF.

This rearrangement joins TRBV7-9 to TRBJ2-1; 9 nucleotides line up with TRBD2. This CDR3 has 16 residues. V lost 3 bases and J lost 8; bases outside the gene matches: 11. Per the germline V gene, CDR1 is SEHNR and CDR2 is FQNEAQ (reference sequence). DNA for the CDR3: TGTGCCAGCAGCTTTAAGCGGGGGGCCCCTAGTTATGAGCAGTTCTTC. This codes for CASSFKRGAPSYEQFF.

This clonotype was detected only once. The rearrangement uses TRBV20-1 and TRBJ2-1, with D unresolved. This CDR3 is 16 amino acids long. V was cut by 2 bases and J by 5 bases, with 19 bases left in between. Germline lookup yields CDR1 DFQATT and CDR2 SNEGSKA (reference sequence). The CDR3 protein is CSARIVFGLGHNEQFF. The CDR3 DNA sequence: TGCAGTGCTAGAATCGTGTTTGGGTTGGGCCACAATGAGCAGTTCTTC.

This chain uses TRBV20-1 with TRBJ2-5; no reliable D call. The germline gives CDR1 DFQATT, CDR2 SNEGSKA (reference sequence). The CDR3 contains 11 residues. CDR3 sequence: CTFNKVETQYF. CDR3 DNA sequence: TGCACCTTTAATAAGGTGGAGACCCAGTACTTC.

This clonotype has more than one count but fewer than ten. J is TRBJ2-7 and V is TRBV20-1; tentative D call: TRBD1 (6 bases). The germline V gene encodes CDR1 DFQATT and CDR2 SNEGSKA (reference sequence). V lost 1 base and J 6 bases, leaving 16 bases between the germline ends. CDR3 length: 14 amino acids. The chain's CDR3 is CSARVTGGSFEQYF. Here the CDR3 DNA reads TGCAGTGCTAGAGTTACTGGGGGCTCGTTCGAGCAGTACTTC.

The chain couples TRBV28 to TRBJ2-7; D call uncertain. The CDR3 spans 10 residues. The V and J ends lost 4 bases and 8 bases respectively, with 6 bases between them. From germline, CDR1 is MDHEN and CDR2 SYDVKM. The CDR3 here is CASSYGQQYF. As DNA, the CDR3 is TGTGCCAGCAGTTATGGACAGCAGTACTTC.

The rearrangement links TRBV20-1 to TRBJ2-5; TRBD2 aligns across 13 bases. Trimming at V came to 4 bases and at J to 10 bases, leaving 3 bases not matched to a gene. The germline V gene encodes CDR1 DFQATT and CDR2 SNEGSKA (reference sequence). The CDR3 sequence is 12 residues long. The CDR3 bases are TGCAGTGCTAAGGGACTAGCGGGGTGCCAGTACTTC. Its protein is CSAKGLAGCQYF.

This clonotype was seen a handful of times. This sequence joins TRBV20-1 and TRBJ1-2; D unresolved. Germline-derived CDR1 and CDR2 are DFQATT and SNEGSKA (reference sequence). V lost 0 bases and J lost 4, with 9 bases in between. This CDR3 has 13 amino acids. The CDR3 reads CSARDSSTYGYTF. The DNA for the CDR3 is TGCAGTGCTAGAGATAGTAGTACCTATGGCTACACCTTC.

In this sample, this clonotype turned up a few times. This CDR3 is CAWSDGNYGYTF. DNA for the CDR3: TGTGCCTGGAGCGACGGGAACTATGGCTACACCTTC. The V call is TRBV30, the J call TRBJ1-2; D gene unclear. The V end was cut by 3 bases, the J end by 2 bases, with 7 bases between. Per germline, CDR1 GTSNPN and CDR2 SVGIG (reference sequence). This CDR3 contains 12 residues.

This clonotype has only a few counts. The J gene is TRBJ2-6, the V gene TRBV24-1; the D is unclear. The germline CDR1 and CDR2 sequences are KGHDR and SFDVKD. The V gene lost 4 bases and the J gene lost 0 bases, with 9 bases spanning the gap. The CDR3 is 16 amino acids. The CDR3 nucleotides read TGTGCCACCAGTGACCCGGTCGTCTCTGGGGCCAACGTCCTGACTTTC. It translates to CATSDPVVSGANVLTF.